These 32 T cell receptor beta chains were sequenced from one sample in a study of blood T cell repertoires in COVID-19 (TCRdb year 2020). Library creation used the immunoSEQ multiplex PCR assay. The table comes from immuneACCESS by way of TCRdb, which keeps in-frame sequences with V and J called. Part of the clones is missing from these tables; in studies checked, under half for an unresolved V gene and the rest for unknown reasons. This sample holds roughly 120,000 clones; just under 85% were observed only once. The top ten hold less than 8% of the sample. The specimen sequenced was peripheral blood. The receptors stem from a man between 65 and 79 years old with active or convalescent COVID-19.

The gene calls are TRBV9 and TRBJ2-2, with TRBD2 as a possible D gene (5 bases). The V end lost 3 bases, the J end lost 5 bases, and 17 bases lay between the germline ends. CDR3 length: 16 amino acids. Germline V CDR1 and CDR2: SGDLS, YYNGEE. DNA for the CDR3: TGTGCCAGCAGCGCCGACCTTAAGGACTTAACCGGGGAGCTGTTTTTT. This sequence encodes CASSADLKDLTGELFF.

The chain is built from TRBV19 and TRBJ1-6; maybe TRBD1 (5 bases). The CDR3 is 14 amino acids. Trimming removed 3 bases at V and 6 bases at J, with 9 bases between. Looked up from germline, CDR1 is LNHDA and CDR2 is SQIVND (reference sequence). CDR3 coding DNA: TGTGCCAGTAGTATTAGGGGAGGTAATTCACCCCTCCACTTT. This gives the protein CASSIRGGNSPLHF.

The CDR3 spells CAGGTGGREQFF. In DNA, the CDR3 is TGTGCCGGGGGGACAGGGGGTCGTGAGCAGTTCTTC. V is TRBV30 and J is TRBJ2-1; 11 nucleotides align to TRBD1. Germline CDR1 GTSNPN, CDR2 SVGIG (reference sequence). CDR3 length: 12 residues. V gave up 8 bases and J gave up 9 bases; unmatched junction bases: 6.

This chain links TRBV19 with TRBJ2-7; 8 bases are a match to TRBD2. There are 13 residues in the CDR3. Germline V CDR1 and CDR2: LNHDA, SQIVND (reference sequence). V lost 9 bases to trimming and J lost 2 bases; unmatched junction nucleotides: 6. The CDR3 sequence: CASSGSPTYEQYF. CDR3 nucleotide sequence: TGTGCCAGCAGCGGGAGCCCGACCTACGAGCAGTACTTC.

The chain employs TRBV4-3 and TRBJ2-1; 7 nucleotides agree with TRBD1. CDR3 length: 14 residues. Trimming removed 1 base from V and 4 bases from J; junction bases left unmatched: 1. Germline CDR1 LGHNA, CDR2 YSLEER. The DNA for the CDR3 is TGCGCCAGCAGCCAAGGGACAGGATACAATGAGCAGTTCTTC. It is translated as CASSQGTGYNEQFF.

This chain's CDR3 is CASSRDRYQPQHF. CDR3 nucleotide sequence: TGTGCCAGTAGCCGGGACAGATATCAGCCCCAGCATTTT. The J gene is TRBJ1-5, the V gene TRBV19; 7 bases fit TRBD1. The CDR3 has 13 amino acids. J gave up 5 bases and V 6 bases, and 4 bases lay outside the gene matches. In germline, CDR1 is LNHDA, CDR2 SQIVND (reference sequence).

The V call is TRBV9, the J call TRBJ2-3; D is unresolved. There are 14 residues in the CDR3. Trimming left V 4 bases short and J 0 bases short, with 9 bases between. CDR1 SGDLS and CDR2 YYNGEE come from the germline V gene. CDR3 in DNA: TGTGCCAGCAGCCCCCCCTCGAGCACAGATACGCAGTATTTT. It yields the protein CASSPPSSTDTQYF.

The chain combines TRBV28 with TRBJ1-1; a weak D match, TRBD1 (5 bases). The V gene's germline CDR1 is MDHEN and CDR2 SYDVKM. The CDR3 has 12 amino acids. The germline V and J ends were trimmed by 8 bases and 3 bases, with 10 bases remaining between them. CDR3 protein: CASRRVYTEAFF. The DNA of the CDR3 is TGTGCCAGCCGCAGGGTCTACACTGAAGCTTTCTTT.

This chain uses TRBV3-1 (or the pseudogene TRBV3-2) with TRBJ2-2; the D gene is possibly TRBD1 (6 bases). The CDR3 consists of 15 residues. The germline V gene encodes CDR1 LGHDT and CDR2 YNNKEL (reference sequence). Deletions cut 5 bases from V and 1 base from J, with 11 bases between. For the CDR3, the DNA is TGTGCCAGCAGCAAAAGACAGGTGAACACCGGGGAGCTGTTTTTT. It is translated as CASSKRQVNTGELFF.

J is TRBJ1-4 and V is TRBV27, with TRBD1 matching 9 bases. The germline CDR1 and CDR2 sequences are MNHEY and SMNVEV (reference sequence). J lost 8 bases, V lost 2 bases, and 3 bases had no gene match. The CDR3 is made up of 14 amino acids. The CDR3 loop is CASSLGQGREKLFF. The CDR3 DNA reads as TGTGCCAGCAGTTTAGGACAGGGGCGAGAAAAACTGTTTTTT.

This clone has a handful of counts. The chain employs TRBV18 and TRBJ1-5, with a weak D call TRBD1 (6 bases). Germline V gene lookup returns CDR1 KGHSH and CDR2 LQKENI. Trimming stripped 2 bases from V and 5 bases from J, with 7 bases between. The CDR3 contains 13 residues. The CDR3 bases are TGTGCCAGCTCACCAAACAGGGATCAGCCCCAGCATTTT. It codes for CASSPNRDQPQHF.

V is TRBV18 and J is TRBJ2-1; TRBD2 matches at 12 bases. There are 15 residues in the CDR3. Per the germline V gene, CDR1 is KGHSH and CDR2 is LQKENI. V dropped 3 bases and J dropped 7; count of bases not matched to a gene: 4. The CDR3 DNA is TGTGCCAGCTCACCTCTAGCGGGGGGGCAGAATGAGCAGTTCTTC. Translating it yields CASSPLAGGQNEQFF.

The chain joins TRBV28 to TRBJ2-5, with 9 bases matching TRBD2. Germline V gives CDR1 MDHEN, CDR2 SYDVKM. V trimming: 6 bases; J trimming: 2 bases; junction bases outside the gene matches: 10. The CDR3 consists of 16 residues. CDR3 loop: CASSPIVAGVQETQYF. CDR3 nucleotides: TGTGCCAGCAGCCCAATCGTAGCGGGAGTACAAGAGACCCAGTACTTC. The full variable domain, its missing parts supplied by reference TRBV28 and TRBJ2-5, is DVKVTQSSRYLVKRTGEKVFLECVQDMDHENMFWYRQDPGLGLRLIYFSYDVKMKEKGDIPEGYSVSREKKERFSLILESASTNQTSMYLCASSPIVAGVQETQYFGPGTRLLVL.

This clone has only a few counts. This chain connects TRBV6-5 to TRBJ1-5; 9 bases fit TRBD1. From germline, CDR1 is MNHEY and CDR2 SVGAGI. The junction had 3 bases not matched to a gene; V was cut back by 5 bases and J by 7 bases. There are 13 residues in the CDR3. This chain's CDR3 is CASSPDRGQPQHF. CDR3 sequence (DNA): TGTGCCAGCAGTCCGGACAGGGGACAGCCCCAGCATTTT.

This CDR3 reads CASSKTGTLETQYF. The CDR3 DNA sequence: TGTGCCAGCAGTAAGACAGGGACGTTGGAGACCCAGTACTTC. The V and J genes are TRBV6-2 or TRBV6-3 and TRBJ2-5; TRBD1 matches at 7 bases. CDR1 is MNHEY and CDR2 is SVGEGT in the germline V gene. Losses at the gene ends were 5 bases for V and 5 bases for J; bases not matched to a gene: 8. The length of the CDR3 is 14 residues.

This clone has only a few counts. The genes are TRBV11-1 and TRBJ2-3; 8 bases are a match to TRBD1. The V segment lost 1 base and the J segment 3 bases; nucleotides outside the gene matches: 3. The CDR3 is 15 amino acids. The germline CDR1 and CDR2 sequences are SGHAT and FQDESV (reference sequence). CDR3 residues: CASSLGTGTTDTQYF. CDR3 DNA sequence: TGTGCCAGCAGCTTAGGGACAGGGACTACAGATACGCAGTATTTT.

The chain uses TRBV2 and TRBJ2-7; 7 bases map to TRBD2. This CDR3 has 14 amino acids. J was trimmed by 4 bases and V by 4 bases; bases with no gene match: 7. Germline CDR1 reads SNHLY; CDR2 reads FYNNEI. Here the CDR3 DNA reads TGTGCCAGCAGTGCTGCGGGAGAACCATACGAGCAGTACTTC. It encodes CASSAAGEPYEQYF. Complete variable domain (other parts from reference TRBV2 and TRBJ2-7): EPEVTQTPSHQVTQMGQEVILRCVPISNHLYFYWYRQILGQKVEFLVSFYNNEISEKSEIFDDQFSVERPDGSNFTLKIRSTKLEDSAMYFCASSAAGEPYEQYFGPGTRLTVT.

The chain is built from TRBV19 and TRBJ1-5, with 10 bases matching TRBD1. The CDR3 totals 14 residues. The junction had 5 bases not matched to a gene; V was cut back by 7 bases and J by 5 bases. Looked up from germline, CDR1 is LNHDA and CDR2 is SQIVND (reference sequence). This chain's CDR3 is CASKPGQGHQPQHF. CDR3 coding DNA: TGTGCCAGTAAGCCGGGACAGGGGCATCAGCCCCAGCATTTT.

This chain joins TRBV14 and TRBJ2-3; no definite D call. Germline lookup yields CDR1 SGHDN and CDR2 FVKESK. Trimming shortened V by 5 bases and J by 2 bases, and 2 bases separated the two germline ends. The CDR3 runs 11 residues. CDR3 bases: TGTGCCAGCAGCTACACAGATACGCAGTATTTT. Translating it yields CASSYTDTQYF.

The gene calls are TRBV5-4 and TRBJ2-2, with 9 bases matching TRBD2. The CDR3 runs 15 residues. The V gene's germline CDR1 is SGHNT and CDR2 YYREEE (reference sequence). Trimming removed 4 bases from V and 4 bases from J; junction bases left unmatched: 5. The CDR3 nucleotides read TGTGCCAGCAGCCTTAGCGGGAGTTTCACCGGGGAGCTGTTTTTT. It yields the protein CASSLSGSFTGELFF.

The CDR3 bases are TGTGCCAGCAGCTTAGTCGCGACAGCTAATGAAAAACTGTTTTTT. Amino acids: CASSLVATANEKLFF. The rearrangement uses TRBV11-3 and TRBJ1-4; tentatively, D is TRBD1 (5 bases). V was shortened by 1 base and J by 3 bases, with 9 bases between the two germline ends. This CDR3 spans 15 amino acids. Per the germline V gene, CDR1 is SGHNT and CDR2 is YENEEA. Drawing the rest from reference TRBV11-3 and TRBJ1-4, the complete variable domain is EAGVVQSPRYKIIEKKQPVAFWCNPISGHNTLYWYLQNLGQGPELLIRYENEEAVDDSQLPKDRFSAERLKGVDSTLKIQPAELGDSAVYLCASSLVATANEKLFFGSGTQLSVL.

The V call is TRBV2, the J call TRBJ1-4, with TRBD1 identical over 9 bases. V shed 3 bases and J 12 bases; nucleotides not matched to a gene: 8. Germline CDR1 and CDR2: SNHLY and FYNNEI. The length of the CDR3 is 14 residues. CDR3 nucleotides: TGTGCCAGCAGTGACCCGGTGACAGGGGGTGAACTGTTTTTT. Its protein is CASSDPVTGGELFF.

This chain links TRBV7-9 with TRBJ2-5; D remains unclear. The CDR3 covers 16 residues. Trimming removed 3 bases at V and 4 bases at J, with 18 bases between. Germline V gives CDR1 SEHNR, CDR2 FQNEAQ (reference sequence). DNA for the CDR3: TGTGCCAGCAGCTTGGAAAAAGTCGGCAGGCGAGAGACCCAGTACTTC. Translating gives CASSLEKVGRRETQYF.

The V call is TRBV30, the J call TRBJ1-2, with TRBD1 matching 9 bases. The CDR3 runs 12 residues. The trim removed 1 base at V and 8 bases at J, leaving 2 bases unmatched. CDR1 and CDR2 (germline): GTSNPN, SVGIG (reference sequence). The CDR3, as DNA: TGTGCCTGGAGTGAAACAGGGGGCGGCTACACCTTC. Its protein is CAWSETGGGYTF.

The rearrangement links TRBV5-4 to TRBJ2-1, with 16 bases identical to TRBD2. Germline CDR1 is SGHNT and CDR2 is YYREEE (reference sequence). The CDR3 extends over 17 amino acids. V shed 1 base, J shed 8 bases, and the junction held 6 bases outside the gene matches. In DNA form, the CDR3 reads TGTGCCAGCAGCTTGTACAAGGGACTAGCGGGAGGGGATGAGCAGTTCTTC. Its protein product is CASSLYKGLAGGDEQFF. The whole variable domain, filled in from reference TRBV5-4 and TRBJ2-1, reads ETGVTQSPTHLIKTRGQQVTLRCSSQSGHNTVSWYQQALGQGPQFIFQYYREEENGRGNFPPRFSGLQFPNYSSELNVNALELDDSALYLCASSLYKGLAGGDEQFFGPGTRLTVL.

The chain carries TRBV5-6 and TRBJ1-1, with D perhaps matching TRBD1 (5 bases). The CDR3 sequence is 15 residues long. V lost 0 bases to trimming and J lost 11 bases, with 20 bases between them. Germline V CDR1 and CDR2: SGHDT, YYEEEE. The CDR3 DNA follows: TGTGCCAGCAGCTTGGTCCCAGCCCAGGGTTTGAAGGCTTTCTTT. Translating it yields CASSLVPAQGLKAFF.

The chain recombines TRBV5-1 with TRBJ2-7; 8 bases agree with TRBD1. Germline CDR1 SGHRS, CDR2 YFSETQ. The CDR3 runs 16 residues. The trim removed 0 bases at V and 2 bases at J, leaving 7 bases unmatched. CDR3: CASSLGSTGGAYEQYF. The CDR3 DNA follows: TGCGCCAGCAGCTTGGGATCTACAGGGGGAGCCTACGAGCAGTACTTC.

This rearrangement joins TRBV10-3 to TRBJ2-3; 7 bases fit TRBD1. Looked up from germline, CDR1 is ENHRY and CDR2 is SYGVKD. Trimming at V came to 7 bases and at J to 0 bases, leaving 4 bases not matched to a gene. CDR3 length equals 14 residues. The DNA for the CDR3 is TGTGCCATCAATCGGGACAGAAGCACAGATACGCAGTATTTT. Amino acid sequence: CAINRDRSTDTQYF.

This clone was recorded a few times. The J gene is TRBJ2-3, the V gene TRBV24-1, with 16 positions matching TRBD2. This CDR3 comprises 18 residues. Trimming cost V 9 bases and J 1 base; bases outside gene matches: 9. The germline gives CDR1 KGHDR, CDR2 SFDVKD. DNA for the CDR3: TGTGCCACCGCGGGACTAGCGGGAGGGCCGGGGGGCACAGATACGCAGTATTTT. Encoded protein: CATAGLAGGPGGTDTQYF.

The rearrangement links TRBV19 to TRBJ1-5; 7 positions match TRBD1. Trimming cost V 3 bases and J 3 bases; bases outside gene matches: 8. The germline V gene has CDR1 LNHDA and CDR2 SQIVND (reference sequence). CDR3 length: 16 amino acids. In nucleotides, the CDR3 is TGTGCCAGTAGTATTGGGGCACAGGGGCCCAATCAGCCCCAGCATTTT. This translates into CASSIGAQGPNQPQHF.

V gene TRBV27 combines with J gene TRBJ2-7; 12 bases match TRBD2. CDR1 and CDR2 (germline): MNHEY, SMNVEV (reference sequence). The CDR3 loop spans 15 amino acids. V lost 5 bases to trimming and J lost 5 bases; unmatched junction nucleotides: 7. For the CDR3, the DNA is TGTGCCAGCAGTACTCCTAGCGGGGGGGCCCACGAGCAGTACTTC. Translating it yields CASSTPSGGAHEQYF.

This clone was found a few times. The J gene is TRBJ2-7, the V gene TRBV5-4; 11 nucleotides match TRBD2. The germline CDR1 and CDR2 sequences are SGHNT and YYREEE (reference sequence). V was clipped by 5 bases and J by 6 bases; unmatched bases: 10. The CDR3 runs 15 residues. This CDR3 reads CASSRLAGGQSEQYF. As DNA, the CDR3 is TGTGCCAGCAGTCGGTTAGCGGGAGGGCAATCCGAGCAGTACTTC.